Below are 4 T cell receptor beta chains sequenced from a single sample in a study of blood T cells in healthy people across ages. Through a sample-barcoded 5' primer and a J-beta primer mix, a second PCR was run for 7 to 11 cycles. TCRdb called the 5' RACE reads again in MiXCR, with one record for every CDR3 protein. The table records roughly 800,000 distinct CDR3 sequences, 58% of them present only once. Source material: blood. The receptors were gathered from a man aged 25-40 years in good health.

The genes are TRBV20-1 and TRBJ1-2; D gene unclear. Trimming cost V 3 bases and J 4 bases, with 6 bases left between them. Per the germline V gene, CDR1 is DFQATT and CDR2 is SNEGSKA (reference sequence). The CDR3 loop spans 11 amino acids. The CDR3 region is CSASKSYGYTF. CDR3 DNA: TGCAGTGCTAGTAAGAGCTATGGCTACACCTTC.

In its sample, this clonotype was seen a few times. J is TRBJ1-2 and V is TRBV6-1, with D tentatively TRBD1 (6 bases). From germline, CDR1 is MNHNS and CDR2 SASEGT. V gave up 5 bases and J gave up 5 bases, with 12 bases separating them. The CDR3 is 13 amino acids. In DNA form, the CDR3 reads TGTGCCAGCAGTACCCCGGGGGCTTATGGCTACACCTTC. Protein: CASSTPGAYGYTF.

The V and J genes are TRBV28 and TRBJ1-6, with 10 bases identical to TRBD1. Per germline, CDR1 MDHEN and CDR2 SYDVKM. V trimming: 4 bases; J trimming: 13 bases; junction bases outside the gene matches: 7. This CDR3 has 14 residues. The CDR3 sequence: CASSYLGQGVPLHF. CDR3 sequence (DNA): TGTGCCAGCAGTTACCTCGGACAGGGGGTCCCCCTCCACTTT.

The rearrangement uses TRBV20-1 and TRBJ2-1; 12 bases agree with TRBD2. Germline V gene sequence: CDR1 DFQATT, CDR2 SNEGSKA (reference sequence). The CDR3 has 15 amino acids. The J segment lost 6 bases and the V segment lost 3 bases, leaving 6 bases of the junction unmatched. CDR3 residues: CSARRLAGGLNEQFF. CDR3 coding DNA: TGCAGTGCTAGGAGGCTAGCGGGGGGGCTCAATGAGCAGTTCTTC.